Listed here are 4 T cell receptor beta chains from one sample, sequenced in a study of blood T cell repertoires in COVID-19 (dated by TCRdb to the early 2020s). Libraries were constructed by the immunoSEQ multiplex PCR assay. Sourced from immuneACCESS, this table was stored by TCRdb with only in-frame sequences that have V and J called. A share of the clones is absent; for the studies checked, an unresolved V gene accounts for under half, and the remainder has no known explanation. The sample table lists roughly 410,000 clones, about 88% of them with a count of one. The ten largest make up around 1.5% of the sample. Sequencing was carried out using peripheral blood. These receptors were collected from a woman in her thirties or forties with COVID-19, enrolled during active disease.

The chain uses TRBV5-1 and TRBJ2-7; D is ambiguous. Germline V gene lookup returns CDR1 SGHRS and CDR2 YFSETQ. V was pared by 0 bases and J by 5 bases, with 6 bases between. This CDR3 spans 12 amino acids. CDR3 sequence (DNA): TGCGCCAGCAGCTTGGTCAGAAACGAGCAGTACTTC. This gives the protein CASSLVRNEQYF.

This clone was observed a few times. The chain links TRBV12-3 or TRBV12-4 to TRBJ2-7; D not resolved. There are 12 residues in the CDR3. V lost 6 bases to trimming and J lost 6 bases, with 12 bases between them. The CDR3 loop reads CASSPYSSEQYF. Here the CDR3 DNA reads TGTGCCAGCAGCCCATACAGCTCCGAGCAGTACTTC.

The CDR3: CASSMRQGGDTQYF. CDR3 in DNA: TGTGCCAGCAGCATGAGACAGGGTGGGGATACGCAGTATTTT. The chain employs TRBV7-9 and TRBJ2-3, with 7 bases fitting TRBD1. CDR1 SEHNR and CDR2 FQNEAQ come from the germline V gene (reference sequence). J lost 6 bases, V lost 5 bases, and 8 bases had no gene match. This CDR3 contains 14 residues.

The chain employs TRBV5-6 and TRBJ1-5, with a tentative D call TRBD1 (6 bases). Per the germline V gene, CDR1 is SGHDT and CDR2 is YYEEEE. V lost 3 bases to trimming and J lost 7 bases, with 11 bases between them. CDR3 size: 13 residues. CDR3 loop: CASSSTGMQPQHF. In DNA, the CDR3 is TGTGCCAGCAGCTCCACAGGGATGCAGCCCCAGCATTTT.